One and the same sample provided the 8 T cell receptor beta chains below, sequenced in a study of cytomegalovirus exposure and HLA in healthy donors. The PCR was carried out with 60 Vbeta primers and 13 Jbeta primers. Repertoires were generated with immunoSEQ multiplex PCR, while TCRdb's copy carries only in-frame clones and drops some. There are more than 65,000 clones in the sample; about 73% occur only once, and 11% lies in the top ten. Sequenced material: PBMCs. These receptors all stem from an older woman in good health and CMV-seropositive.

The genes are TRBV7-9 and TRBJ1-3; TRBD1 is a possible D gene (5 bases). Looked up from germline, CDR1 is SEHNR and CDR2 is FQNEAQ (reference sequence). This CDR3 comprises 15 residues. V was pared by 1 base and J by 2 bases, with 9 bases between. CDR3 bases: TGTGCCAGCAGCTTAGGAGGGACTGCTGGAAACACCATATATTTT. It encodes CASSLGGTAGNTIYF.

CDR3 nucleotides: TGTGCCAGCAGTGAAGCGGGAGAGGGCTACACCTTC. Protein sequence: CASSEAGEGYTF. The V and J genes are TRBV2 and TRBJ1-2, with no clear D. Germline CDR1 reads SNHLY; CDR2 reads FYNNEI. The V end was cut by 0 bases, the J end by 8 bases, with 7 bases between. The CDR3 loop spans 12 amino acids. The entire variable domain, with the rest obtained from reference TRBV2 and TRBJ1-2, is as follows: EPEVTQTPSHQVTQMGQEVILRCVPISNHLYFYWYRQILGQKVEFLVSFYNNEISEKSEIFDDQFSVERPDGSNFTLKIRSTKLEDSAMYFCASSEAGEGYTFGSGTRLTVV.

This chain connects TRBV27 to TRBJ1-5; D gene uncertain. V was shortened by 3 bases and J by 5 bases, with 5 bases between the two germline ends. Germline lookup yields CDR1 MNHEY and CDR2 SMNVEV (reference sequence). CDR3 length: 12 residues. The chain's CDR3 is CASSFLDQPQHF. In DNA form, the CDR3 reads TGTGCCAGCAGTTTTTTAGATCAGCCCCAGCATTTT.

The rearrangement links TRBV6-1 to TRBJ2-5; 7 positions match TRBD2. Unmatched junction bases numbered 0, after V lost 3 bases and J lost 2 bases. The CDR3 is 13 amino acids. Germline V gives CDR1 MNHNS, CDR2 SASEGT. CDR3 coding DNA: TGTGCCAGCAGTGAGCGGGAGCAAGAGACCCAGTACTTC. Translating it yields CASSEREQETQYF.

About this clone itself: The junction shows a germline mismatch at one end, possibly a read error. The chain carries TRBV11-2 and TRBJ2-7; TRBD1 agrees at 9 bases. Germline-derived CDR1 and CDR2 are SGHAT and FQNNGV. The CDR3 totals 15 residues. The CDR3 DNA reads as TGTACCAGCAGCCTCACGGACAGGGGCTCCTACGAGCAGTACTTC. It codes for CTSSLTDRGSYEQYF. Full variable domain (outside the CDR3, taken from reference TRBV11-2 and TRBJ2-7): EAGVAQSPRYKIIEKRQSVAFWCNPISGHATLYWYQQILGQGPKLLIQFQNNGVVDDSQLPKDRFSAERLKGVDSTLKIQPAKLEDSAVYLCTSSLTDRGSYEQYFGPGTRLTVT.

The chain links TRBV28 to TRBJ1-1; the D is unclear. CDR3 length equals 13 residues. From germline, CDR1 is MDHEN and CDR2 SYDVKM. V shed 7 bases and J shed 0 bases, with 9 bases lying between them. CDR3 nucleotides: TGTGCCAGCATTGACACCATGAACACTGAAGCTTTCTTT. This codes for CASIDTMNTEAFF.

The V and J genes are TRBV7-3 and TRBJ2-1; TRBD1 agrees at 9 bases. V lost 6 bases, J lost 5 bases, and 2 bases stayed unmatched. Germline V gene data show CDR1 as SGHTA and CDR2 as FQGTGA. The CDR3 spans 13 residues. CDR3 in DNA: TGTGCCAGCAGGCGGACAGGGGACAATGAGCAGTTCTTC. Protein sequence: CASRRTGDNEQFF.

The chain joins TRBV6-1 to TRBJ1-4, with D tentatively TRBD1 (5 bases). Per the germline V gene, CDR1 is MNHNS and CDR2 is SASEGT. Trimming removed 4 bases at V and 5 bases at J, with 17 bases between. This CDR3 contains 16 residues. The CDR3 DNA follows: TGTGCCAGCAGTGGCCCCGATGGGGGGATGAATGAAAAACTGTTTTTT. Protein: CASSGPDGGMNEKLFF.